This T cell receptor beta chain was documented in a study of blood T cell repertoires in COVID-19. V lost 4 bases and J 3 bases, leaving 9 bases between the germline ends. In germline, CDR1 is SGHAT, CDR2 FQNNGV. CDR3 length equals 13 residues. Profiling relied on immunoSEQ multiplex PCR, and the TCRdb table lists in-frame clones only, not all of them. The table has fewer than 250,000 clones, around 83% seen once. This receptor was identified in a woman aged 45 to 65 with acute or convalescent COVID-19. The sample taken for sequencing was peripheral blood. V and J are TRBV11-2 and TRBJ1-1; D gene uncertain. CDR3 sequence (DNA): TGTGCCAGCAGCTCGGCGGCAGACACTGAAGCTTTCTTT. Its translation is CASSSAADTEAFF.